This T cell receptor beta chain was identified during a study of T cell responses to AZD1222 COVID-19 vaccine. The wider study: Whether given at about 4 or about 12 weeks, second doses were pooled. Study-wide points: The donor group comprised mostly white British people and more females; the analysis possibly underestimated clonal diversity. Dominant at 160-218 and 743-854, vaccine-associated CD4 TCRs also spanned spike. Seropositivity was recorded at baseline in only 5 or 6 AZD1222 recipients.

Turning to this clone: Its antigen is unidentified.

Data came from immunoSEQ multiplex PCR; TCRdb stores just in-frame clones and leaves some out. The sample has around 130,000 clones, about 82% seen once; the top ten hold 10% to 15%. The CDR3 is made up of 14 amino acids. Germline CDR1 MDHEN, CDR2 SYDVKM. The junction had 8 bases not matched to a gene; V was cut back by 2 bases and J by 9 bases. Sequenced material: peripheral blood, taken on day 0 of AZD1222 vaccination. The chain has TRBV28 and TRBJ2-3; 7 nucleotides align to TRBD2. This TCR was recovered from an adult in good health. The CDR3 coding sequence is TGTGCCAGCAGTTTACAGGGAGGGTCGTTGACGCAGTATTTT. Translation: CASSLQGGSLTQYF.